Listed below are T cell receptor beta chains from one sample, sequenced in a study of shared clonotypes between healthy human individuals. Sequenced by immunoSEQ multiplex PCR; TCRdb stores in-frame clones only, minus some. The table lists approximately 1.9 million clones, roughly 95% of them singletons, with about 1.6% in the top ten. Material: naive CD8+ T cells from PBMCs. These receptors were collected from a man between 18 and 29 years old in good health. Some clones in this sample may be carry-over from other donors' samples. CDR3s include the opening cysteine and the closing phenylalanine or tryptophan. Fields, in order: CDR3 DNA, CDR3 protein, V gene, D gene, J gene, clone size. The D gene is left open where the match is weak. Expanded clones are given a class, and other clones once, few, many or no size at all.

TGTGCCAGTACTGGGTTGGTACTGAGCACTGAAGCTTTCTTT CASTGLVLSTEAFF TRBV19 . TRBJ1-1 .
TGCGCCAGCAGCCAAGATGTCGCGCGACAGAGCTACAATGAGCAGTTCTTC CASSQDVARQSYNEQFF TRBV4-3 . TRBJ2-1 .
TGTGCCAGCAGTTTACAGGGGCCGACTAATCAGCCCCAGCATTTT CASSLQGPTNQPQHF TRBV27 . TRBJ1-5 .
TGTGCCAGCAGCAATTCTTCGGGTGAGGGCAATCAGCCCCAGCATTTT CASSNSSGEGNQPQHF TRBV21-1 . TRBJ1-5 .
TGTGCCAGCAGTTACTCGTCTAGCGGGAGACTGGGTGAGCAGTTCTTC CASSYSSSGRLGEQFF TRBV6-6 TRBD2 TRBJ2-1 .
TGTGCCAGCAGCCCCGGACTAGCGGACTACGAGCAGTACTTC CASSPGLADYEQYF TRBV13 TRBD2 TRBJ2-7 .
TGTGCCAGCAGTTCCTCCCCCGGGACAGGGCTTTTCAGGGAGCAGTTCTTC CASSSSPGTGLFREQFF TRBV27 TRBD1 TRBJ2-1 .
TGTGCCACCAGCACGCTGGACAGCACTGAAGCTTTCTTT CATSTLDSTEAFF TRBV15 . TRBJ1-1 few
TGCGCCAGCAGCGTGACAGGGGCCGGCGTATATTTT CASSVTGAGVYF TRBV10-1 TRBD1 TRBJ1-3 .
TGCAGCGTGACGGGGTCCTATGGCTACACCTTC CSVTGSYGYTF TRBV29-1 . TRBJ1-2 few
TGTGCCAGCAGCACAGCGGGAAGGAATGTTGAGCAGTTCTTC CASSTAGRNVEQFF TRBV5-4 TRBD2 TRBJ2-1 .
TGTGCCAGCAGTTCCGGGACAGGGTCGTATGGCTACACCTTC CASSSGTGSYGYTF TRBV6-6 TRBD1 TRBJ1-2 .
TGTGCCAGCAGCCCGTTAAGGGGGCGGACTGAAGCTTTCTTT CASSPLRGRTEAFF TRBV27 TRBD1 TRBJ1-1 .
TGTGCCAGCAGCTTAGCGCGGGGGCAACGCTACGAGCAGTACTTC CASSLARGQRYEQYF TRBV11-2 . TRBJ2-7 .
TGTGCCAGCAGTTACTCGTTGGGGCAGGGACCGTCTTTC CASSYSLGQGPSF TRBV6-6 . TRBJ2-6 .
TGTGCCAGCAGCTTAGAGGCCAGGGGGATCGGCTACACCTTC CASSLEARGIGYTF TRBV7-8 TRBD1 TRBJ1-2 .
TGTGCCAGCAGCTTTGTCGATTCCGGTAGCTACGAGCAGTACTTC CASSFVDSGSYEQYF TRBV7-9 . TRBJ2-7 .
TGTGCCAGCAGCACCACGGGGCGGCAAGAGACCCAGTACTTC CASSTTGRQETQYF TRBV7-8 . TRBJ2-5 .
TGTGCCAGTAGTAGAAGGACGGTCACCGGGGAGCTGTTTTTT CASSRRTVTGELFF TRBV19 . TRBJ2-2 .
TGTGCCAGCAGTTCCTCTCCCGCGGAGTACGACACAGATACGCAGTATTTT CASSSSPAEYDTDTQYF TRBV28 . TRBJ2-3 .
TGCGCCAGCAGCCAGGAAGCGGGATACTACTACAATGAGCAGTTCTTC CASSQEAGYYYNEQFF TRBV4-1 TRBD2 TRBJ2-1 .
TGTGCCAGCAGCGAAAATGACGCCAAAAACATTCAGTACTTC CASSENDAKNIQYF TRBV28 . TRBJ2-4 .
TGTGCCAGCAGTCCGGCTAGCGGGGGCTCCTACGAGCAGTACTTC CASSPASGGSYEQYF TRBV27 TRBD2 TRBJ2-7 .
TGCAGCGTTGTTACTAGCGGGAGCTACGAGCAGTACTTC CSVVTSGSYEQYF TRBV29-1 TRBD2 TRBJ2-7 .
TGCGCCAGCAGTGAGTCGCGTAACTATGGCTACACCTTC CASSESRNYGYTF TRBV10-1 . TRBJ1-2 .
TGTGCCAGCAGCCACTCAATTATGGATTCGTCGGGCATTCAGTACTTC CASSHSIMDSSGIQYF TRBV4-2 . TRBJ2-4 .
TGTGCCAGCAGCTTTACCGCCGCGAAGGAGCCCCTCCACTTT CASSFTAAKEPLHF TRBV6-5 . TRBJ1-6 .
TGTGCCAGCAGCTTACCTAGACCCGAAAAACTGTTTTTT CASSLPRPEKLFF TRBV7-9 . TRBJ1-4 .
TGTGCCAGCAGCTTAAAGACAGGGGGAGGCGATGAGCAGTTCTTC CASSLKTGGGDEQFF TRBV11-2 TRBD1 TRBJ2-1 .
TGCGCCAGCAGTTTCCCCGGACGTGCCCTTAACTATGGCTACACCTTC CASSFPGRALNYGYTF TRBV5-1 . TRBJ1-2 .
TGCGCCAGCAGCCGCTCCCCGGGGGGCTCCTACAATGAGCAGTTCTTC CASSRSPGGSYNEQFF TRBV4-1 TRBD2 TRBJ2-1 .
TGTGCCAGCAGTCGACTAGCGGGAGGCGCAGACAACTCCTACGAGCAGTACTTC CASSRLAGGADNSYEQYF TRBV28 TRBD2 TRBJ2-7 .
TGCGCCAGCAGCCAAATAAGGCTCGGCACCATATATTTT CASSQIRLGTIYF TRBV4-1 . TRBJ1-3 .
TGTGCCAGCAGCTACCCCCCGAACTTTGGGTCCTACAATGAGCAGTTCTTC CASSYPPNFGSYNEQFF TRBV28 . TRBJ2-1 .
TGTGCCAGCAGTTTAGGGCATACCACAGATACGCAGTATTTT CASSLGHTTDTQYF TRBV27 . TRBJ2-3 once
TGTGCCAGCAGCTTAGGCAGAGGCACAGATACGCAGTATTTT CASSLGRGTDTQYF TRBV7-9 . TRBJ2-3 once
TGTGCCAGCAGCCAAGACCCGAGCGGTGTCTCCTACAATGAGCAGTTCTTC CASSQDPSGVSYNEQFF TRBV4-2 . TRBJ2-1 .
TGTGCCAGCAGCCTAGCGGGGCTGAACACCGGGGAGCTGTTTTTT CASSLAGLNTGELFF TRBV4-2 TRBD2 TRBJ2-2 .
TGTGCCAGTGGACAGTTCTCTGGGGCCAACGTCCTGACTTTC CASGQFSGANVLTF TRBV19 . TRBJ2-6 .
TGTGCCACCAGCAGAGCTCGGGCCGGGGAGCTGTTTTTT CATSRARAGELFF TRBV15 . TRBJ2-2 .
TGTGCCAGCAGCCCTAGGACAGGGGAGGGAAACACCATATATTTT CASSPRTGEGNTIYF TRBV2 TRBD1 TRBJ1-3 .
TGTGCCAGCAGCCATGCTGCCTCCCGGGGTGCCACTGAAGCTTTCTTT CASSHAASRGATEAFF TRBV7-9 . TRBJ1-1 once
TGTGCCAGCAGCTTAGTTACTAGCGGAGCCCAAGAGACCCAGTACTTC CASSLVTSGAQETQYF TRBV13 TRBD2 TRBJ2-5 .
TGCGCCAGCAGCCAAGATAACAGTAGGGGAAACACCATATATTTT CASSQDNSRGNTIYF TRBV4-3 . TRBJ1-3 .
TGTGCCAGCAGTTCTTTGGACCTAAGCACAGATACGCAGTATTTT CASSSLDLSTDTQYF TRBV28 . TRBJ2-3 .
TGTGCCAGTAGTCCCGGGCCCCTCTACGAGCAGTACTTC CASSPGPLYEQYF TRBV19 . TRBJ2-7 .
TGCGCCAGCAGCTTGGACCTAGGGACCAGCTACGAGCAGTACTTC CASSLDLGTSYEQYF TRBV5-1 . TRBJ2-7 .
TGTGCCAGCAGCTTAGAGGCGGGAGAGTCCGGGGAGCTGTTTTTT CASSLEAGESGELFF TRBV7-6 TRBD2 TRBJ2-2 .
TGTGCCAGCAGTCCAATCTTGACAGGAACAGATACGCAGTATTTT CASSPILTGTDTQYF TRBV6-6 . TRBJ2-3 .
TGTGCCAGCAGTTTTTCCCGCAGGGGCAACCTATATGGCTACACCTTC CASSFSRRGNLYGYTF TRBV28 . TRBJ1-2 .
TGTGCCAGCAGTGACGGGACACAGAACACTGAAGCTTTCTTT CASSDGTQNTEAFF TRBV6-4 . TRBJ1-1 .
TGTGCCAGCAGTTTGAGGGTCTCAGCGGGAAGCACAGATACGCAGTATTTT CASSLRVSAGSTDTQYF TRBV27 TRBD2 TRBJ2-3 .
TGTGCCAGCAGTTTAACGGACAGGGTCTCTGAAAAACTGTTTTTT CASSLTDRVSEKLFF TRBV28 TRBD1 TRBJ1-4 once